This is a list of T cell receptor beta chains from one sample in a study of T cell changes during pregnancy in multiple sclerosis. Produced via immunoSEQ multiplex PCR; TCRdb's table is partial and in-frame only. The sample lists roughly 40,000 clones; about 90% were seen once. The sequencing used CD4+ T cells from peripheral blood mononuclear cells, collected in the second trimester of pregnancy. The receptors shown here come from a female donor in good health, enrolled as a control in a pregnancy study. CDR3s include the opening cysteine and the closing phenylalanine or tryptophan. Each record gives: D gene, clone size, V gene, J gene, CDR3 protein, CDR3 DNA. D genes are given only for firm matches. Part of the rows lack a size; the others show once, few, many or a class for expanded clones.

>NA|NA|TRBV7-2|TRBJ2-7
CASSLVGGVRVEQYF
TGTGCCAGCAGCTTAGTTGGAGGGGTCCGGGTCGAGCAGTACTTC
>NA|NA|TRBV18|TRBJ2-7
CASSPTFGQSYEQYF
TGTGCCAGCTCCCCCACCTTCGGACAGTCCTACGAGCAGTACTTC
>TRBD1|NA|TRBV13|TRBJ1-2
CASSASLQGARGYTF
TGTGCCAGCAGCGCCTCGCTACAGGGGGCTCGGGGCTACACCTTC
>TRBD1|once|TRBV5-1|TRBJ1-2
CASSFPRTGLDSGGYTF
TGCGCCAGCAGCTTCCCAAGGACAGGGCTGGACTCGGGTGGCTACACCTTC
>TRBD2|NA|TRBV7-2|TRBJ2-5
CASTSGGRGETQYF
TGTGCCAGCACCTCGGGTGGGAGGGGAGAGACCCAGTACTTC
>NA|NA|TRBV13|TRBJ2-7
CASSLGQGGEQYF
TGTGCCAGCAGCTTAGGACAGGGTGGCGAGCAGTACTTC
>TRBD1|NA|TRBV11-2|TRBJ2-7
CASNRDRGYEQYF
TGTGCCAGCAACCGGGACAGGGGCTACGAGCAGTACTTC
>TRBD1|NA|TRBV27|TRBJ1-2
CASRTGSSNYGYTF
TGTGCCAGCAGGACAGGGTCGTCCAACTATGGCTACACCTTC
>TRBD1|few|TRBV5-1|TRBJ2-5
CASSASGQGETQYF
TGCGCCAGCAGCGCGTCGGGACAGGGAGAGACCCAGTACTTC
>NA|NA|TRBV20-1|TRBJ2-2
CSARYGELFF
TGCAGTGCTAGATACGGGGAGCTGTTTTTT
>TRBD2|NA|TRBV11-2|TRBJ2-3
CASSHSGAPPDTQYF
TGTGCCAGCAGTCATAGCGGGGCCCCCCCGGATACGCAGTATTTT
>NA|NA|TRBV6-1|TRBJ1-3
CASSERGGSGNTIYF
TGTGCCAGCAGTGAACGGGGAGGTTCTGGAAACACCATATATTTT
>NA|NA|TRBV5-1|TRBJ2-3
CASSLGGSLAVDTQYF
TGCGCCAGCAGCTTGGGGGGTTCACTAGCAGTAGATACGCAGTATTTT
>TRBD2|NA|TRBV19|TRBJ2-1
CASSMGGSSYNEQFF
TGTGCCAGTAGTATGGGCGGGAGCTCCTACAATGAGCAGTTCTTC
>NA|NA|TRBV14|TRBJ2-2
CASSQDRNTGELFF
TGTGCCAGCAGCCAAGACAGGAACACCGGGGAGCTGTTTTTT
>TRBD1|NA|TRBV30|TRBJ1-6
CAWDRGRSSPLHF
TGTGCCTGGGACAGGGGGCGAAGCTCACCCCTCCACTTT
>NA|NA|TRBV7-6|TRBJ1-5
CASSLVQGPNQPQHF
TGTGCCAGCAGCTTAGTTCAGGGCCCAAATCAGCCCCAGCATTTT
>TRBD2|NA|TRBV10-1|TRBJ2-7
CASSESASGTFYEQYF
TGCGCCAGCAGTGAGTCCGCTAGCGGGACTTTCTACGAGCAGTACTTC
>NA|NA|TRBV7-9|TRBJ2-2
CASQGSFTGELFF
TGTGCCAGCCAGGGCTCATTCACCGGGGAGCTGTTTTTT
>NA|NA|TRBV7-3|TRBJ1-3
CASSFRPDSVPDTIYF
TGTGCCAGCAGCTTTCGCCCGGACTCTGTGCCGGACACCATATATTTT
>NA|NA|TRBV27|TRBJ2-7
CASSFSPGMVPYEQYF
TGTGCCAGCAGTTTCTCGCCAGGTATGGTCCCCTACGAGCAGTACTTC
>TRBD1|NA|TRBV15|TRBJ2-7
CATSRGGTGRNEQYF
TGTGCCACCAGCAGAGGCGGGACAGGACGGAACGAGCAGTACTTC
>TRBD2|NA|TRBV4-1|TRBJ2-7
CASSQGPGLAGISYEQYF
TGCGCCAGCAGCCAAGGCCCCGGACTAGCGGGTATATCCTACGAGCAGTACTTC
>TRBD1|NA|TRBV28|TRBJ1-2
CASSLKTGNGYTF
TGTGCCAGCAGTCTCAAGACAGGGAATGGCTACACCTTC
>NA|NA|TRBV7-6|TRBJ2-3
CASSLAGGYPDTQYF
TGTGCCAGCAGCTTAGCCGGAGGTTATCCAGATACGCAGTATTTT
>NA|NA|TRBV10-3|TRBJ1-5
CASSTTGTTGNQPQHF
TGTGCCTCCTCGACCACCGGGACAACAGGCAATCAGCCCCAGCATTTT
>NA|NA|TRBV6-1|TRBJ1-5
CASSDPRGPFYSNQPQHF
TGTGCCAGCAGTGACCCGCGGGGGCCCTTTTATAGCAATCAGCCCCAGCATTTT
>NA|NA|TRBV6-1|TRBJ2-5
CASRPTAGRQETQYF
TGTGCCAGCAGGCCCACGGCAGGGAGGCAAGAGACCCAGTACTTC
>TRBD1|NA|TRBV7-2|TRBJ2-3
CASSRTGTDTQYF
TGTGCCAGCAGCAGGACAGGGACAGATACGCAGTATTTT
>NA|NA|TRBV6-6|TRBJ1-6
CASISLTEYNSPLHF
TGTGCCAGCATAAGCCTGACGGAGTATAATTCACCCCTCCACTTT
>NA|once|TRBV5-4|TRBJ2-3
CASSRSGSTDTQYF
TGTGCCAGCAGCCGAAGCGGGAGCACAGATACGCAGTATTTT
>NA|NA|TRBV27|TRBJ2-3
CASSLFGERQDTQYF
TGTGCCAGCAGTTTATTTGGGGAGCGGCAAGATACGCAGTATTTT
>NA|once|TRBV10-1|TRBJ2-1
CASSLRDRMNEQFF
TGCGCCAGCAGCCTCAGGGATCGGATGAATGAGCAGTTCTTC
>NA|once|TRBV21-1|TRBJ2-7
CASSSGYSYEQYF
TGTGCCAGCAGCTCGGGTTACTCCTACGAGCAGTACTTC
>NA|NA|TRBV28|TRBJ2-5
CASHGTRETQYF
TGTGCCAGCCATGGCACGCGGGAGACCCAGTACTTC
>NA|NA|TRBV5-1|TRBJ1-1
CASSTLQGNTEAFF
TGCGCCAGCAGCACACTACAAGGGAACACTGAAGCTTTCTTT
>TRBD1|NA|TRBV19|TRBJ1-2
CASSLGTDYGYTF
TGTGCCAGTAGTCTTGGGACAGACTATGGCTACACCTTC
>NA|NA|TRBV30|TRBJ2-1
CAWSVGSSYNEQFF
TGTGCCTGGAGTGTAGGGAGCTCCTACAATGAGCAGTTCTTC
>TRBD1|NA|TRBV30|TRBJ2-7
CAWIQDRGSYEQYF
TGTGCCTGGATCCAGGACAGGGGTTCCTACGAGCAGTACTTC
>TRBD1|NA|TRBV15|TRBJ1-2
CATSRETGGLGGYTF
TGTGCCACCAGCAGAGAGACAGGGGGCCTGGGAGGCTACACCTTC
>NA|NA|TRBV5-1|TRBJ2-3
CASSLAAGPVDTQYF
TGCGCCAGCAGCTTGGCCGCAGGGCCCGTAGATACGCAGTATTTT
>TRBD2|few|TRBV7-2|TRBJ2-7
CASSLATSATYEQYF
TGTGCCAGCAGCTTAGCGACTAGCGCGACCTACGAGCAGTACTTC
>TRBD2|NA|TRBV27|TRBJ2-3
CASRREGGTDTQYF
TGTGCCAGCAGGCGGGAGGGGGGTACAGATACGCAGTATTTT
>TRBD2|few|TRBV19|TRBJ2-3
CASSPRPPSGVPTDTQYF
TGTGCCAGTAGTCCCCGCCCCCCTAGCGGGGTACCCACAGATACGCAGTATTTT
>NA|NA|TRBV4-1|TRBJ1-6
CASSQGRQDSSSPLHF
TGCGCCAGCAGCCAAGGCAGACAGGACTCCAGTTCACCCCTCCACTTT
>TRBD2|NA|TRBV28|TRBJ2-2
CASSRGRGNTGELFF
TGTGCCAGCAGCCGAGGGAGGGGCAACACCGGGGAGCTGTTTTTT
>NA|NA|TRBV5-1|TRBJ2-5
CASSLGLAAQETQYF
TGCGCCAGCAGCTTGGGGCTAGCTGCCCAAGAGACCCAGTACTTC
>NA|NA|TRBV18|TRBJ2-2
CASSPLRGGGNTGELFF
TGTGCCAGCTCACCACTGCGAGGAGGAGGGAACACCGGGGAGCTGTTTTTT
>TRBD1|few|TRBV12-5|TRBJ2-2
CASGPKDRDAGELFF
TGTGCTAGTGGTCCCAAGGACAGGGACGCCGGGGAGCTGTTTTTT
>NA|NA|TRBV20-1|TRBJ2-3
CSASVGHTQYF
TGCAGTGCTAGTGTTGGGCATACGCAGTATTTT
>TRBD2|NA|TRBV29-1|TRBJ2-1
CSVVGLAGNEQFF
TGCAGCGTTGTTGGACTAGCGGGTAATGAGCAGTTCTTC
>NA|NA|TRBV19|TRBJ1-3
CASLQGHSGNTIYF
TGTGCCAGCCTCCAGGGACACTCTGGAAACACCATATATTTT
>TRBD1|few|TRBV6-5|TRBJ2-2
CASSWGQSETGELFF
TGTGCCAGCAGCTGGGGACAGTCAGAAACCGGGGAGCTGTTTTTT
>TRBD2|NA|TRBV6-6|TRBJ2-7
CASSYSGTSGAYEQYF
TGTGCCAGCAGTTACTCCGGGACTAGCGGAGCCTACGAGCAGTACTTC
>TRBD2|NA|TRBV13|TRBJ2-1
CASSPPGERGPGEQFF
TGTGCCAGCAGCCCTCCGGGCGAGCGGGGCCCGGGTGAGCAGTTCTTC
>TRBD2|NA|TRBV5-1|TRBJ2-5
CASSLGSLAGGNQETQYF
TGCGCCAGCAGCTTGGGTTCGCTAGCGGGGGGAAACCAAGAGACCCAGTACTTC
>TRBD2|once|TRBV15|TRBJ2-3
CATSREGLGTDTQYF
TGTGCCACCAGCCGGGAGGGCCTCGGCACAGATACGCAGTATTTT
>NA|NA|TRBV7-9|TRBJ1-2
CASSSRAPGFGGYTF
TGTGCCAGCAGCTCGCGAGCCCCCGGGTTTGGGGGCTACACCTTC
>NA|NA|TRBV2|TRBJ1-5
CASSVANGNQPQHF
TGTGCCAGCAGTGTTGCGAACGGCAATCAGCCCCAGCATTTT